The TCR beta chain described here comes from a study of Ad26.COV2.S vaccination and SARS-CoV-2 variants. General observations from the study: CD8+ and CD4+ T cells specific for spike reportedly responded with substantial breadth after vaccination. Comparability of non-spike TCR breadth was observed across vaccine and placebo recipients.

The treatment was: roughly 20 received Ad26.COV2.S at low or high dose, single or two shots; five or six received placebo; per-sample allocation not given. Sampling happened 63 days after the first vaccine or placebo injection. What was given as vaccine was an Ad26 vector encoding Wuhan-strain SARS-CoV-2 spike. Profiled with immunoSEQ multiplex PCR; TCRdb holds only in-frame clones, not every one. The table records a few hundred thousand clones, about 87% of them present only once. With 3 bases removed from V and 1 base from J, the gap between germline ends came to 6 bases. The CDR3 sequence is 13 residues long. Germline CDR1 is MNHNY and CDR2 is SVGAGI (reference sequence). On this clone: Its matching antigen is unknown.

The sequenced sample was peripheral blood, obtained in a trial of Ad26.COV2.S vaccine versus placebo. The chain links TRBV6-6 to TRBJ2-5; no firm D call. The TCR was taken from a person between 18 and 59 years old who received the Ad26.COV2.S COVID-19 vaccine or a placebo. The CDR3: CASSYPPQETQYF. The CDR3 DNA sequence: TGTGCCAGCAGTTATCCCCCCCAAGAGACCCAGTACTTC.